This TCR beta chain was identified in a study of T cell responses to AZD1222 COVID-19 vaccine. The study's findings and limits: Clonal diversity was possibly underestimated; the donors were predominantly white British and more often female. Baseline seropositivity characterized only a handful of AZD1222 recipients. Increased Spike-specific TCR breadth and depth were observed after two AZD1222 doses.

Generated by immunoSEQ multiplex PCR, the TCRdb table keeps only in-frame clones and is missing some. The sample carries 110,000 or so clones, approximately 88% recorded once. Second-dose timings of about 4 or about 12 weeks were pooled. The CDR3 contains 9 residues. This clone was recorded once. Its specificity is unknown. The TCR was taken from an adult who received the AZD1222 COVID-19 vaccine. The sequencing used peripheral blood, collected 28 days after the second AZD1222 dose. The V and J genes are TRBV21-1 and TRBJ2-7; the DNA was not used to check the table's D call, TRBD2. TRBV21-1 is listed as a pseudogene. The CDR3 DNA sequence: TGTGCCAGCACTTTTAAGCAGTACTTC. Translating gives CASTFKQYF.